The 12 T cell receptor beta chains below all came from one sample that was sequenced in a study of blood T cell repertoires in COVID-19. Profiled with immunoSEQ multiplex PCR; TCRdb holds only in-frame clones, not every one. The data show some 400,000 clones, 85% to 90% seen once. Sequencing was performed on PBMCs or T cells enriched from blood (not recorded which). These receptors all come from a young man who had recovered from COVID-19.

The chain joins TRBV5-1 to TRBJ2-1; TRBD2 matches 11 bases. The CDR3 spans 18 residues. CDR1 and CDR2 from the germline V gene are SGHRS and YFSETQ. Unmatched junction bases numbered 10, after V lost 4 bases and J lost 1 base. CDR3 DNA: TGCGCCAGCAGCACGGGACTAGCGGCCTGGGGGTCCTACAATGAGCAGTTCTTC. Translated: CASSTGLAAWGSYNEQFF.

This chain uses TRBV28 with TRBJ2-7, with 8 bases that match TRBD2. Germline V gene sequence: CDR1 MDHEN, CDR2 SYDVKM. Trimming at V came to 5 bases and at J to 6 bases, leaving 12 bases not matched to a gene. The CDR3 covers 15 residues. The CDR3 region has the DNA TGTGCCAGCAGTCCCCGTGGAGCGGGAGTTCTCGAGCAGTACTTC. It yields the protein CASSPRGAGVLEQYF.

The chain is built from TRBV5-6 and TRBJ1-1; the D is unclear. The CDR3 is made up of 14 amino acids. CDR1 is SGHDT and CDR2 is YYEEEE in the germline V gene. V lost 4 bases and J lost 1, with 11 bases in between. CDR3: CASSPRDPNTEAFF. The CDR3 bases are TGTGCCAGCAGCCCCCGGGATCCGAACACTGAAGCTTTCTTT.

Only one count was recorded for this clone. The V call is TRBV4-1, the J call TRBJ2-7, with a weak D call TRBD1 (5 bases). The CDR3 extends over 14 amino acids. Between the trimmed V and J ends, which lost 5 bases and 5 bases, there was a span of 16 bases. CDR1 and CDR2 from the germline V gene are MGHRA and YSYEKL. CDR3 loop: CASSLQDYRDEQYF. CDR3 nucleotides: TGCGCCAGCAGCTTACAGGATTATCGGGACGAGCAGTACTTC.

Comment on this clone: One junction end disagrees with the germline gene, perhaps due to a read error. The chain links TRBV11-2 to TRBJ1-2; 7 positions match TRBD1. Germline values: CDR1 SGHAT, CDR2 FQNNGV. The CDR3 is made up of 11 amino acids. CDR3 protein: CASSLKDRPAF. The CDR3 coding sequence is TGTGCCAGCAGCTTAAAGGACAGGCCCGCCTTC.

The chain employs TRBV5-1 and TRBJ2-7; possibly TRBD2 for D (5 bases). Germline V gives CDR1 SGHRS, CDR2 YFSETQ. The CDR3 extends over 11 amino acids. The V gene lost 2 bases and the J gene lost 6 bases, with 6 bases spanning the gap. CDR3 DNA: TGCGCCAGCAGCTTACTAGGCGAGCAGTACTTC. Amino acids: CASSLLGEQYF.

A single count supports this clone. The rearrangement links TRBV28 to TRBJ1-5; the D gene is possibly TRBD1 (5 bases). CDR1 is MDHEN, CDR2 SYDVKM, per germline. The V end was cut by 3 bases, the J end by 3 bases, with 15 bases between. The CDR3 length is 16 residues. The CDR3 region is CASSLIAGDHNQPQHF. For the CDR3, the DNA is TGTGCCAGCAGTTTGATTGCGGGGGACCACAATCAGCCCCAGCATTTT.

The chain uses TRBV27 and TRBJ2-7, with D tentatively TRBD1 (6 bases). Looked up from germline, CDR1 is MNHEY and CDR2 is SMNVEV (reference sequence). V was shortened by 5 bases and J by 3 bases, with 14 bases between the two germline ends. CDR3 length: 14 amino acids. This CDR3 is CASSQWDTSYEQYF. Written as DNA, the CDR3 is TGTGCCAGCAGTCAATGGGACACCAGCTACGAGCAGTACTTC.

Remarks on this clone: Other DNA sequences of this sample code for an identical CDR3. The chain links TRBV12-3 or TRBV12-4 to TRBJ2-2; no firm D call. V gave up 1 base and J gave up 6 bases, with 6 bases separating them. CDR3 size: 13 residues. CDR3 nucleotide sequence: TGTGCCAGCAGTTTAGGCGCTGCCGGGGAGCTGTTTTTT. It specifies CASSLGAAGELFF.

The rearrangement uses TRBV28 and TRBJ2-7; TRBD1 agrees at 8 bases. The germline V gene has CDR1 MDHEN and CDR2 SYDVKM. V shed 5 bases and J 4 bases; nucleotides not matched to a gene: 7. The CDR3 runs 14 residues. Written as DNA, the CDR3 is TGTGCCAGCAGTACCACGGACAGGGATTACGAGCAGTACTTC. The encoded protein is CASSTTDRDYEQYF.

The CDR3 spells CASSWTSGSLAGELFF. Written as DNA, the CDR3 is TGCGCCAGCAGTTGGACTAGCGGGAGCCTCGCCGGGGAGCTGTTTTTT. The rearrangement links TRBV10-2 to TRBJ2-2; TRBD2 matches at 13 bases. The CDR3 length is 16 residues. Germline V gene lookup returns CDR1 WSHSY and CDR2 SAAADI. Losses at the gene ends were 5 bases for V and 6 bases for J; bases not matched to a gene: 6.

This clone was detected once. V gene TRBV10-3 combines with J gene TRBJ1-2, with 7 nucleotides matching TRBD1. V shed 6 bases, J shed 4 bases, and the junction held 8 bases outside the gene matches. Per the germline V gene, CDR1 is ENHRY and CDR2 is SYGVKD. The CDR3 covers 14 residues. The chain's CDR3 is CAIRTGANVYGYTF. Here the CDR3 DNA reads TGTGCCATCAGAACAGGGGCGAACGTCTATGGCTACACCTTC.